The 3 T cell receptor beta chains in this list originate from one sample, sequenced in a study of T cells in Graves' hyperthyroidism and ophthalmopathy. Amplification of TCR beta CDR3 regions used RNA as the template. First-round RT-PCR of the TCR CDR3 relied on the HTBI primer set. TCRdb analysed the multiplex PCR reads with MiXCR anew, one entry per CDR3 protein. The data show about 380,000 distinct CDR3 sequences, with approximately 15% seen just once and roughly 9.6% held by the top ten. Sequencing was carried out using blood. These receptors came from a woman aged 60 to 75 with Graves' hyperthyroidism.

This clonotype was detected ten times or more. CDR3 DNA sequence: TGTGCCAGCAGTGAGAGGGGGGCCGGCAATCAGCCCCAGCATTTT. It encodes CASSERGAGNQPQHF. The rearrangement joins TRBV2 to TRBJ1-5, with D possibly matching TRBD1 (6 bases). Germline lookup yields CDR1 SNHLY and CDR2 FYNNEI. V was shortened by 3 bases and J by 2 bases, with 11 bases between the two germline ends. The CDR3 runs 15 residues. The whole variable domain, filled in from reference TRBV2 and TRBJ1-5, reads EPEVTQTPSHQVTQMGQEVILRCVPISNHLYFYWYRQILGQKVEFLVSFYNNEISEKSEIFDDQFSVERPDGSNFTLKIRSTKLEDSAMYFCASSERGAGNQPQHFGDGTRLSIL.

This rearrangement joins TRBV20-1 to TRBJ2-1; 8 bases fit TRBD2. The CDR3 has 15 amino acids. The trim removed 6 bases at V and 5 bases at J, leaving 12 bases unmatched. CDR1 is DFQATT and CDR2 is SNEGSKA in the germline V gene (reference sequence). The chain's CDR3 is CSAKRPGLENNEQFF. CDR3 bases: TGCAGTGCCAAGAGACCGGGACTAGAAAACAATGAGCAGTTCTTC.

This clonotype came up many times. The chain is built from TRBV20-1 and TRBJ1-6, with 10 bases that match TRBD1. With V trimmed by 2 bases and J by 4 bases, 2 bases remained unmatched. Germline values: CDR1 DFQATT, CDR2 SNEGSKA (reference sequence). The CDR3 is made up of 15 amino acids. The CDR3 is CSARRTGGYNSPLHF. CDR3 DNA sequence: TGCAGTGCTAGACGGACAGGGGGGTATAATTCACCCCTCCACTTT.